Presented here are 31 T cell receptor beta chains from one specimen sequenced in a study of cytotoxic CD8 clonotypes in ibrutinib-treated CLL. Some clones are missing from TCRdb's copy, which holds only in-frame ones; the method was immunoSEQ multiplex PCR. This sample has more than 85,000 clones, with about 74% found just once. Sequenced material: PBMCs, taken after 24 months of ibrutinib treatment. Receptors were obtained from a human donor with chronic lymphocytic leukemia.

V usage is TRBV19 and J usage is TRBJ2-7; 12 bases match TRBD2. Germline assignment: CDR1 LNHDA and CDR2 SQIVND (reference sequence). J was trimmed by 3 bases and V by 3 bases; bases with no gene match: 3. This CDR3 region has 15 residues. CDR3 loop: CASSMTSGSGYEQYF. Written as DNA, the CDR3 is TGTGCCAGTAGTATGACTAGCGGGAGTGGCTACGAGCAGTACTTC.

This clone occurred a few times. The V and J genes are TRBV13 and TRBJ2-5; no reliable D call. The CDR3 length is 13 residues. Trimming stripped 0 bases from V and 4 bases from J, with 6 bases between. Germline loops: CDR1 PRHDT, CDR2 FYEKMQ (reference sequence). The CDR3 region has the DNA TGTGCCAGCAGCTTAGGAAGTGGAGAGACCCAGTACTTC. It is translated as CASSLGSGETQYF.

The chain links TRBV5-6 to TRBJ1-2, with TRBD1 as a possible D gene (5 bases). This CDR3 contains 12 residues. In germline, CDR1 is SGHDT, CDR2 YYEEEE. Trimming left V 0 bases short and J 5 bases short, with 5 bases between. The CDR3 protein is CASSLGGYGYTF. In DNA form, the CDR3 reads TGTGCCAGCAGCTTGGGGGGGTATGGCTACACCTTC.

In this sample, this clone turned up once. The chain couples TRBV5-3 to TRBJ2-1, with 12 positions matching TRBD2. TRBV5-3 is filed as an ORF, its function uncertain. V trimming: 1 base; J trimming: 4 bases; junction bases outside the gene matches: 9. The CDR3 is 18 amino acids. The CDR3 DNA reads as TGTGCCAGAAGCTTGTGTCTAGCGGGAGGGTTTTTATACAATGAGCAGTTCTTC. Translation: CARSLCLAGGFLYNEQFF.

This clone has just one count. V gene TRBV30 combines with J gene TRBJ1-1; TRBD1 is a possible D gene (5 bases). CDR1 GTSNPN and CDR2 SVGIG come from the germline V gene (reference sequence). V shed 1 base and J shed 7 bases, with 16 bases lying between them. This CDR3 contains 14 residues. The CDR3 coding sequence is TGTGCCTGGAGTGGAGGGGTTGATGGGGATGAAGCTTTCTTT. It yields the protein CAWSGGVDGDEAFF.

The V call is TRBV6-1, the J call TRBJ2-3, with 11 positions matching TRBD2. Germline V CDR1 and CDR2: MNHNS, SASEGT. J gave up 6 bases and V 2 bases, and 4 bases lay outside the gene matches. CDR3 size: 15 residues. Written as DNA, the CDR3 is TGTGCCAGCAGTGAACTAGCGGGAGGCGGGGATACGCAGTATTTT. Encoded protein: CASSELAGGGDTQYF.

The CDR3 region has the DNA TGTGCCAGCAGTCAGGGTAACGTCTACGAGCAGTACTTC. Protein product: CASSQGNVYEQYF. The chain employs TRBV28 and TRBJ2-7; TRBD1 might be the D (5 bases). The V end was cut by 5 bases, the J end by 3 bases, with 11 bases between. Germline V CDR1 and CDR2: MDHEN, SYDVKM. The CDR3 consists of 13 residues. Together with reference TRBV28 and TRBJ2-7, the CDR3 gives the full variable domain: DVKVTQSSRYLVKRTGEKVFLECVQDMDHENMFWYRQDPGLGLRLIYFSYDVKMKEKGDIPEGYSVSREKKERFSLILESASTNQTSMYLCASSQGNVYEQYFGPGTRLTVT.

The chain links TRBV18 to TRBJ2-3; TRBD2 is a possible D gene (6 bases). The CDR3 is made up of 17 amino acids. Germline V gene data show CDR1 as KGHSH and CDR2 as LQKENI. Trimming took off 8 bases at V and 4 bases at J, with 25 bases between the two ends. For the CDR3, the DNA is TGTGCCAGCCACCTTGACTCTAGGAGGGCCTCATCAGATACGCAGTATTTT. It translates to CASHLDSRRASSDTQYF. The variable domain in full, completed from reference TRBV18 and TRBJ2-3, reads NAGVMQNPRHLVRRRGQEARLRCSPMKGHSHVYWYRQLPEEGLKFMVYLQKENIIDESGMPKERFSAEFPKEGPSILRIQQVVRGDSAAYFCASHLDSRRASSDTQYFGPGTRLTVL.

Only a few counts were recorded for this clone. The CDR3 here is CASRRDRAYEQYF. CDR3 in DNA: TGTGCCAGCAGACGGGACCGAGCCTACGAGCAGTACTTC. The J gene is TRBJ2-7, the V gene TRBV6-6, with D possibly being TRBD1 or TRBD2 (5 bases each). The V gene lost 6 bases and the J gene lost 2 bases, with 11 bases spanning the gap. This CDR3 has 13 amino acids. Germline loops: CDR1 MNHNY, CDR2 SVGAGI (reference sequence).

The chain uses TRBV2 and TRBJ2-7; 9 bases fit TRBD1. V trimming: 5 bases; J trimming: 2 bases; junction bases outside the gene matches: 7. This CDR3 contains 15 residues. The V gene's germline CDR1 is SNHLY and CDR2 FYNNEI. CDR3 in DNA: TGTGCCAGCAGTCACACAGGGGGCGGAACCTACGAGCAGTACTTC. It is translated as CASSHTGGGTYEQYF.

The rearrangement joins TRBV19 to TRBJ2-1, with 10 bases fitting TRBD1. The CDR3 covers 13 residues. CDR1 is LNHDA, CDR2 SQIVND, per germline (reference sequence). V was pared by 6 bases and J by 6 bases, with 2 bases of the junction left unmatched. Written as DNA, the CDR3 is TGTGCCAGTAGGGGACAGGGGTTCAATGAGCAGTTCTTC. This gives the protein CASRGQGFNEQFF.

The gene calls are TRBV7-3 and TRBJ2-3; 11 positions agree with TRBD2. V lost 5 bases to trimming and J lost 6 bases; unmatched junction nucleotides: 7. Germline V gene data show CDR1 as SGHTA and CDR2 as FQGTGA. This CDR3 is 15 amino acids long. CDR3: CASSTTSGRRDTQYF. The CDR3, as DNA: TGTGCCAGCAGCACTACTAGCGGGAGAAGGGATACGCAGTATTTT.

The table lists this clone with a count of one. J is TRBJ2-3 and V is TRBV30; TRBD1 matches at 9 bases. Germline V gene data show CDR1 as GTSNPN and CDR2 as SVGIG (reference sequence). This CDR3 has 15 residues. The junction had 8 bases not matched to a gene; V was cut back by 7 bases and J by 0 bases. CDR3 DNA sequence: TGTGCCTTATTACGGACAGGGGCTAGCACAGATACGCAGTATTTT. It yields the protein CALLRTGASTDTQYF. Together with reference TRBV30 and TRBJ2-3, the CDR3 gives the full variable domain: SQTIHQWPATLVQPVGSPLSLECTVEGTSNPNLYWYRQAAGRGLQLLFYSVGIGQISSEVPQNLSASRPQDRQFILSSKKLLLSDSGFYLCALLRTGASTDTQYFGPGTRLTVL.

The chain joins TRBV29-1 to TRBJ2-5; TRBD2 might be the D (5 bases). There are 13 residues in the CDR3. Deletions cut 7 bases from V and 5 bases from J, with 17 bases between. Germline V CDR1 and CDR2: SQVTM, ANQGSEA. The CDR3 nucleotides are TGCAGCGCGTCCGGGGAGATTTGGGAGACCCAGTACTTC. It specifies CSASGEIWETQYF. Drawing the rest from reference TRBV29-1 and TRBJ2-5, the complete variable domain is SAVISQKPSRDICQRGTSLTIQCQVDSQVTMMFWYRQQPGQSLTLIATANQGSEATYESGFVIDKFPISRPNLTFSTLTVSNMSPEDSSIYLCSASGEIWETQYFGPGTRLLVL.

V is TRBV5-1 and J is TRBJ1-4; no reliable D call. This CDR3 comprises 12 residues. CDR1 and CDR2 (germline): SGHRS, YFSETQ. Trimming took off 0 bases at V and 8 bases at J, with 5 bases between the two ends. CDR3 amino acids: CASSLGSEKLFF. The CDR3 region has the DNA TGCGCCAGCAGCTTGGGTTCGGAAAAACTGTTTTTT.

Only one count was recorded for this clone. The J gene is TRBJ2-2, the V gene TRBV5-7; D possibly corresponds to TRBD1 (5 bases). TRBV5-7 qualifies as an ORF whose function is uncertain. Deletions cut 2 bases from V and 4 bases from J, with 15 bases between. This CDR3 spans 16 amino acids. CDR3 sequence (DNA): TGTGCCAGCAGCTTCCCGGACATAAGGTCCACCGGGGAGCTGTTTTTT. Translation gives CASSFPDIRSTGELFF.

This clone has a handful of counts. V gene TRBV28 combines with J gene TRBJ1-2; 7 nucleotides agree with TRBD1. V lost 5 bases and J lost 0; bases outside the gene matches: 6. CDR1 is MDHEN and CDR2 is SYDVKM in the germline V gene. The CDR3 extends over 15 amino acids. The CDR3 protein is CASSRTGPPNYGYTF. CDR3 DNA: TGTGCCAGCAGTCGGACAGGCCCGCCTAACTATGGCTACACCTTC.

The rearrangement uses TRBV18 and TRBJ2-3; D not resolved. V gave up 2 bases and J gave up 2 bases, with 5 bases separating them. This CDR3 region has 13 residues. Germline assignment: CDR1 KGHSH and CDR2 LQKENI. The CDR3 sequence is CASSPENTDTQYF. The CDR3, as DNA: TGTGCCAGCTCACCAGAGAACACAGATACGCAGTATTTT.

In its sample, this clone was seen a few times. This chain connects TRBV21-1 to TRBJ2-7; TRBD1 reflects the table's D call only, with no check against the DNA. TRBV21-1 is a documented pseudogene. The CDR3 is 18 residues long. The CDR3 region has the DNA TGTGCCAGCAGCAAAGGGTCCTCCGGGACAGAGAGCTCCTACGAGCAGTACTTC. Translating it yields CASSKGSSGTESSYEQYF.

The chain couples TRBV6-7 to TRBJ2-5; D possibly corresponds to TRBD2 (5 bases). TRBV6-7 counts as an open reading frame of uncertain function. The CDR3 consists of 11 residues. V was trimmed by 6 bases and J by 5 bases, leaving 7 bases between them. Written as DNA, the CDR3 is TGTGCCAGCAGAGGCGGGGAGACCCAGTACTTC. This gives the protein CASRGGETQYF.

The chain has TRBV5-8 and TRBJ1-4, with unresolved D. CDR1 and CDR2 (germline): SGHTS, YDEGEE. V was clipped by 3 bases and J by 7 bases, with 19 bases between them. The CDR3 is 16 amino acids. CDR3 protein: CASSSSGTAVGEKLFF. For the CDR3, the DNA is TGTGCCAGCAGCTCGTCAGGTACAGCTGTGGGTGAAAAACTGTTTTTT.

The CDR3 here is CASSSGGGNSPLHF. CDR3 nucleotides: TGTGCCAGTAGCTCCGGAGGTGGGAATTCACCCCTCCACTTT. V and J are TRBV19 and TRBJ1-6; D uncertain. The CDR3 totals 14 residues. Germline V gene sequence: CDR1 LNHDA, CDR2 SQIVND (reference sequence). Trimming removed 6 bases at V and 7 bases at J, with 13 bases between.

V and J are TRBV21-1 and TRBJ1-5. TRBV21-1 is flagged as a pseudogene. The CDR3 runs 16 residues. For the CDR3, the DNA is TGTGCCAGAAAGTGTCGACGGCGACCTATTAATCAGCCCCAGCATTTT. Its translation: CARKCRRRPINQPQHF.

The chain combines TRBV6-1 with TRBJ2-7; 7 bases match TRBD1. The CDR3 is 13 residues long. The germline CDR1 and CDR2 sequences are MNHNS and SASEGT. J lost 2 bases, V lost 7 bases, and 5 bases had no gene match. CDR3 in DNA: TGTGCCAGCACCCGGGACAGAACCTACGAGCAGTACTTC. Its translation: CASTRDRTYEQYF.

The V call is TRBV5-8, the J call TRBJ2-1; D ambiguous. From germline, CDR1 is SGHTS and CDR2 YDEGEE. V gave up 4 bases and J gave up 6 bases, with 14 bases separating them. This CDR3 has 14 amino acids. DNA of the CDR3: TGTGCCAGCAGCCCCTGGGGTAAGACCAATGAGCAGTTCTTC. It yields the protein CASSPWGKTNEQFF.

The sample holds a few counts of this clone. The gene calls are TRBV7-2 and TRBJ2-3; the D gene could be TRBD1 or TRBD2 (5 bases each). Trimming took off 5 bases at V and 4 bases at J, with 16 bases between the two ends. The germline V gene has CDR1 SGHTA and CDR2 FQGNSA. The CDR3 has 15 amino acids. CDR3 sequence (DNA): TGTGCCAGCAGCGTCCTAGGGACCTGGGCAGATACGCAGTATTTT. Translating it yields CASSVLGTWADTQYF.

The rearrangement links TRBV5-1 to TRBJ1-2; TRBD1 might be the D (6 bases). In germline, CDR1 is SGHRS, CDR2 YFSETQ. CDR3 size: 13 residues. With 5 bases removed from V and 5 bases from J, the gap between germline ends came to 13 bases. The CDR3 loop is CASSTGQPYGYTF. The CDR3 region has the DNA TGCGCCAGCAGTACAGGGCAGCCGTATGGCTACACCTTC.

J is TRBJ2-3 and V is TRBV10-2; 9 positions match TRBD2. From germline, CDR1 is WSHSY and CDR2 SAAADI. The CDR3 runs 16 residues. Losses at the gene ends were 3 bases for V and 0 bases for J; bases not matched to a gene: 4. CDR3 coding DNA: TGCGCCAGCAGTGACCTAGCGGGGATTAGCACAGATACGCAGTATTTT. Amino acids: CASSDLAGISTDTQYF.

The rearrangement links TRBV7-2 to TRBJ2-3, with 12 bases that match TRBD2. CDR1 and CDR2 (germline): SGHTA, FQGNSA. The CDR3 covers 18 residues. The V gene end was trimmed by 1 base and the J gene end by 6 bases; junction bases not matched to a gene: 11. The CDR3 protein is CASSLVLVASGGADTQYF. The CDR3 nucleotides read TGTGCCAGCAGCTTAGTCCTCGTGGCTAGCGGGGGGGCGGATACGCAGTATTTT.

The chain has TRBV7-3 and TRBJ2-6; D is possibly TRBD2 (5 bases). Trimming left V 1 base short and J 0 bases short, with 10 bases between. The germline gives CDR1 SGHTA, CDR2 FQGTGA. This CDR3 is 17 amino acids long. CDR3 DNA: TGTGCCAGCAGCTTAAAGTGGACTGACTCTGGGGCCAACGTCCTGACTTTC. Translating it yields CASSLKWTDSGANVLTF.

The table lists this clone with a count of one. V gene TRBV7-6 combines with J gene TRBJ2-1, with 8 bases that match TRBD1. This CDR3 has 18 amino acids. V was clipped by 5 bases and J by 4 bases; unmatched bases: 16. CDR1 SGHVS and CDR2 FNYEAQ come from the germline V gene. The CDR3 nucleotides read TGTGCCAGCAGCGTACGGATAGCAGGGGGCATGGGGTACAATGAGCAGTTCTTC. The encoded protein is CASSVRIAGGMGYNEQFF.